This T cell receptor (beta chain) emerged from a study of blood T cell repertoires in COVID-19. Study as a whole: Some COVID-19 samples were acute and others convalescent; all came from the United States, Italy and Spain.

The CDR3 spans 13 residues. V shed 7 bases, J shed 4 bases, and the junction held 4 bases outside the gene matches. CDR1 and CDR2 from the germline V gene are MNHEY and SVGAGI. TCRdb keeps only in-frame clones here, not all; method: immunoSEQ multiplex PCR. The data contain about 75,000 clones, 60% to 85% of them seen just once; the ten biggest clones take up 5% to 6%. V is TRBV6-5 and J is TRBJ1-1; 9 bases map to TRBD1. This clonotype originated in a woman at least 80 years old with active or convalescent COVID-19. Sequenced input: peripheral blood. CDR3 sequence: CASTLTGGTEAFF. DNA of the CDR3: TGTGCCAGCACCTTGACAGGGGGCACTGAAGCTTTCTTT.